This T cell receptor beta chain was recorded in a study of OX40 agonist ivuxolimab in advanced cancers. Study results and caveats: There were, on average, more expanded clones in CD8+ T cells than in CD4+.

With V trimmed by 3 bases and J by 6 bases, 9 bases remained unmatched. The CDR3 extends over 16 amino acids. Looked up from germline, CDR1 is MNHEY and CDR2 is SMNVEV (reference sequence). Concerning this clone itself: Antigen unknown.

Generated by immunoSEQ multiplex PCR, the TCRdb table keeps only in-frame clones and is missing some. The sample carries 30,000 to 35,000 clones, around four fifths recorded once. Sequencing used CD4+ or CD8+ T cells sorted from blood, obtained in a trial of the OX40 agonist ivuxolimab. This clonotype was obtained from an adult with an advanced solid tumor such as melanoma, head and neck, liver or kidney cancer. The chain is built from TRBV27 and TRBJ1-5; 9 bases agree with TRBD1. The CDR3 coding sequence is TGTGCCAGCAGTTTGGGGTCGGGGACAGGGTTTCAGCCCCAGCATTTT. It encodes CASSLGSGTGFQPQHF.